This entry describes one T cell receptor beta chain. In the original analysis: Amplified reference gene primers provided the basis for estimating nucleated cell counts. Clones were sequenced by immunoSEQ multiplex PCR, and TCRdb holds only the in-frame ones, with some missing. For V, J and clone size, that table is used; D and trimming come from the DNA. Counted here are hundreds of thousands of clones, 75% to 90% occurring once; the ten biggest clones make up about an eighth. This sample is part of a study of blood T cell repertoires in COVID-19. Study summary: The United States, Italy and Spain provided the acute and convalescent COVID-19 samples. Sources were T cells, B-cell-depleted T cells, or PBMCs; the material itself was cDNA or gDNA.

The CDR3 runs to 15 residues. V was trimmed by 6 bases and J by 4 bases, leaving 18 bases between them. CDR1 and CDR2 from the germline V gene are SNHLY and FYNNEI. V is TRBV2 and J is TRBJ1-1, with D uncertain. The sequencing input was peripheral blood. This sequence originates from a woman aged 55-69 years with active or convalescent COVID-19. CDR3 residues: CASSGGWAAGTEAFF. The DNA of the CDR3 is TGTGCCAGCAGCGGTGGGTGGGCGGCGGGCACTGAAGCTTTCTTT.